This T cell receptor beta chain was observed in a study of T cell responses to AZD1222 COVID-19 vaccine. Looking at the study overall: Pooling was applied to second doses at about 4 or about 12 weeks.

Germline trimming cut 2 bases from V and 6 bases from J; bases unmatched to any gene: 11. Germline CDR1 is LNHNV and CDR2 is YYDKDF (reference sequence). This CDR3 is 16 amino acids long. Study outcomes and limitations: With dominance at 160-218 and 743-854, vaccine-associated CD4 TCRs spanned spike. Most donors were white British and more were female, and clonal diversity was possibly underestimated. Epitopes outside B.1.351 and B.1.1.7 mutated regions reportedly drew nearly half of spike TCRs.

The assay was immunoSEQ multiplex PCR, and TCRdb's table has in-frame clones only and misses some. The table shows roughly 100,000 clones, with around 92% occurring only once. As concerns this clone: Its specificity is not known.

The source was peripheral blood, collected on day 0 of AZD1222 vaccination. This chain uses TRBV15 with TRBJ2-7; 9 bases match TRBD1. The TCR comes from an adult in good health. CDR3 in DNA: TGTGCCACCAGCAGATGGGGACAGGGAGATCGTGCCGAGCAGTACTTC. Translating it yields CATSRWGQGDRAEQYF. Using reference TRBV15 and TRBJ2-7 for the parts outside the CDR3, the full variable domain is DAMVIQNPRYQVTQFGKPVTLSCSQTLNHNVMYWYQQKSSQAPKLLFHYYDKDFNNEADTPDNFQSRRPNTSFCFLDIRSPGLGDTAMYLCATSRWGQGDRAEQYFGPGTRLTVT.